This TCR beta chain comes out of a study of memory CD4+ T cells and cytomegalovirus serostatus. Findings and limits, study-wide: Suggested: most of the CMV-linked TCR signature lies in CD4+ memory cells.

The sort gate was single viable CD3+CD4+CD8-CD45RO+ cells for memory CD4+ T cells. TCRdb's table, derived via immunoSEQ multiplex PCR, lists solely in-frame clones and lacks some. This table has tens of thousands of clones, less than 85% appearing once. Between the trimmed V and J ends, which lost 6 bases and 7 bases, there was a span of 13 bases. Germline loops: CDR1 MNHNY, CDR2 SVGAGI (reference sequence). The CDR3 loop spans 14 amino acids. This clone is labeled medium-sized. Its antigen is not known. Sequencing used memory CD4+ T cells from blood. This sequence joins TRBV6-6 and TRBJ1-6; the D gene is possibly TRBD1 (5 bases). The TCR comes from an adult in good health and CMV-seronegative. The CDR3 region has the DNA TGTGCCAGCAGGGGAGGGGTCGAGAATTCACCCCTCCACTTT. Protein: CASRGGVENSPLHF.